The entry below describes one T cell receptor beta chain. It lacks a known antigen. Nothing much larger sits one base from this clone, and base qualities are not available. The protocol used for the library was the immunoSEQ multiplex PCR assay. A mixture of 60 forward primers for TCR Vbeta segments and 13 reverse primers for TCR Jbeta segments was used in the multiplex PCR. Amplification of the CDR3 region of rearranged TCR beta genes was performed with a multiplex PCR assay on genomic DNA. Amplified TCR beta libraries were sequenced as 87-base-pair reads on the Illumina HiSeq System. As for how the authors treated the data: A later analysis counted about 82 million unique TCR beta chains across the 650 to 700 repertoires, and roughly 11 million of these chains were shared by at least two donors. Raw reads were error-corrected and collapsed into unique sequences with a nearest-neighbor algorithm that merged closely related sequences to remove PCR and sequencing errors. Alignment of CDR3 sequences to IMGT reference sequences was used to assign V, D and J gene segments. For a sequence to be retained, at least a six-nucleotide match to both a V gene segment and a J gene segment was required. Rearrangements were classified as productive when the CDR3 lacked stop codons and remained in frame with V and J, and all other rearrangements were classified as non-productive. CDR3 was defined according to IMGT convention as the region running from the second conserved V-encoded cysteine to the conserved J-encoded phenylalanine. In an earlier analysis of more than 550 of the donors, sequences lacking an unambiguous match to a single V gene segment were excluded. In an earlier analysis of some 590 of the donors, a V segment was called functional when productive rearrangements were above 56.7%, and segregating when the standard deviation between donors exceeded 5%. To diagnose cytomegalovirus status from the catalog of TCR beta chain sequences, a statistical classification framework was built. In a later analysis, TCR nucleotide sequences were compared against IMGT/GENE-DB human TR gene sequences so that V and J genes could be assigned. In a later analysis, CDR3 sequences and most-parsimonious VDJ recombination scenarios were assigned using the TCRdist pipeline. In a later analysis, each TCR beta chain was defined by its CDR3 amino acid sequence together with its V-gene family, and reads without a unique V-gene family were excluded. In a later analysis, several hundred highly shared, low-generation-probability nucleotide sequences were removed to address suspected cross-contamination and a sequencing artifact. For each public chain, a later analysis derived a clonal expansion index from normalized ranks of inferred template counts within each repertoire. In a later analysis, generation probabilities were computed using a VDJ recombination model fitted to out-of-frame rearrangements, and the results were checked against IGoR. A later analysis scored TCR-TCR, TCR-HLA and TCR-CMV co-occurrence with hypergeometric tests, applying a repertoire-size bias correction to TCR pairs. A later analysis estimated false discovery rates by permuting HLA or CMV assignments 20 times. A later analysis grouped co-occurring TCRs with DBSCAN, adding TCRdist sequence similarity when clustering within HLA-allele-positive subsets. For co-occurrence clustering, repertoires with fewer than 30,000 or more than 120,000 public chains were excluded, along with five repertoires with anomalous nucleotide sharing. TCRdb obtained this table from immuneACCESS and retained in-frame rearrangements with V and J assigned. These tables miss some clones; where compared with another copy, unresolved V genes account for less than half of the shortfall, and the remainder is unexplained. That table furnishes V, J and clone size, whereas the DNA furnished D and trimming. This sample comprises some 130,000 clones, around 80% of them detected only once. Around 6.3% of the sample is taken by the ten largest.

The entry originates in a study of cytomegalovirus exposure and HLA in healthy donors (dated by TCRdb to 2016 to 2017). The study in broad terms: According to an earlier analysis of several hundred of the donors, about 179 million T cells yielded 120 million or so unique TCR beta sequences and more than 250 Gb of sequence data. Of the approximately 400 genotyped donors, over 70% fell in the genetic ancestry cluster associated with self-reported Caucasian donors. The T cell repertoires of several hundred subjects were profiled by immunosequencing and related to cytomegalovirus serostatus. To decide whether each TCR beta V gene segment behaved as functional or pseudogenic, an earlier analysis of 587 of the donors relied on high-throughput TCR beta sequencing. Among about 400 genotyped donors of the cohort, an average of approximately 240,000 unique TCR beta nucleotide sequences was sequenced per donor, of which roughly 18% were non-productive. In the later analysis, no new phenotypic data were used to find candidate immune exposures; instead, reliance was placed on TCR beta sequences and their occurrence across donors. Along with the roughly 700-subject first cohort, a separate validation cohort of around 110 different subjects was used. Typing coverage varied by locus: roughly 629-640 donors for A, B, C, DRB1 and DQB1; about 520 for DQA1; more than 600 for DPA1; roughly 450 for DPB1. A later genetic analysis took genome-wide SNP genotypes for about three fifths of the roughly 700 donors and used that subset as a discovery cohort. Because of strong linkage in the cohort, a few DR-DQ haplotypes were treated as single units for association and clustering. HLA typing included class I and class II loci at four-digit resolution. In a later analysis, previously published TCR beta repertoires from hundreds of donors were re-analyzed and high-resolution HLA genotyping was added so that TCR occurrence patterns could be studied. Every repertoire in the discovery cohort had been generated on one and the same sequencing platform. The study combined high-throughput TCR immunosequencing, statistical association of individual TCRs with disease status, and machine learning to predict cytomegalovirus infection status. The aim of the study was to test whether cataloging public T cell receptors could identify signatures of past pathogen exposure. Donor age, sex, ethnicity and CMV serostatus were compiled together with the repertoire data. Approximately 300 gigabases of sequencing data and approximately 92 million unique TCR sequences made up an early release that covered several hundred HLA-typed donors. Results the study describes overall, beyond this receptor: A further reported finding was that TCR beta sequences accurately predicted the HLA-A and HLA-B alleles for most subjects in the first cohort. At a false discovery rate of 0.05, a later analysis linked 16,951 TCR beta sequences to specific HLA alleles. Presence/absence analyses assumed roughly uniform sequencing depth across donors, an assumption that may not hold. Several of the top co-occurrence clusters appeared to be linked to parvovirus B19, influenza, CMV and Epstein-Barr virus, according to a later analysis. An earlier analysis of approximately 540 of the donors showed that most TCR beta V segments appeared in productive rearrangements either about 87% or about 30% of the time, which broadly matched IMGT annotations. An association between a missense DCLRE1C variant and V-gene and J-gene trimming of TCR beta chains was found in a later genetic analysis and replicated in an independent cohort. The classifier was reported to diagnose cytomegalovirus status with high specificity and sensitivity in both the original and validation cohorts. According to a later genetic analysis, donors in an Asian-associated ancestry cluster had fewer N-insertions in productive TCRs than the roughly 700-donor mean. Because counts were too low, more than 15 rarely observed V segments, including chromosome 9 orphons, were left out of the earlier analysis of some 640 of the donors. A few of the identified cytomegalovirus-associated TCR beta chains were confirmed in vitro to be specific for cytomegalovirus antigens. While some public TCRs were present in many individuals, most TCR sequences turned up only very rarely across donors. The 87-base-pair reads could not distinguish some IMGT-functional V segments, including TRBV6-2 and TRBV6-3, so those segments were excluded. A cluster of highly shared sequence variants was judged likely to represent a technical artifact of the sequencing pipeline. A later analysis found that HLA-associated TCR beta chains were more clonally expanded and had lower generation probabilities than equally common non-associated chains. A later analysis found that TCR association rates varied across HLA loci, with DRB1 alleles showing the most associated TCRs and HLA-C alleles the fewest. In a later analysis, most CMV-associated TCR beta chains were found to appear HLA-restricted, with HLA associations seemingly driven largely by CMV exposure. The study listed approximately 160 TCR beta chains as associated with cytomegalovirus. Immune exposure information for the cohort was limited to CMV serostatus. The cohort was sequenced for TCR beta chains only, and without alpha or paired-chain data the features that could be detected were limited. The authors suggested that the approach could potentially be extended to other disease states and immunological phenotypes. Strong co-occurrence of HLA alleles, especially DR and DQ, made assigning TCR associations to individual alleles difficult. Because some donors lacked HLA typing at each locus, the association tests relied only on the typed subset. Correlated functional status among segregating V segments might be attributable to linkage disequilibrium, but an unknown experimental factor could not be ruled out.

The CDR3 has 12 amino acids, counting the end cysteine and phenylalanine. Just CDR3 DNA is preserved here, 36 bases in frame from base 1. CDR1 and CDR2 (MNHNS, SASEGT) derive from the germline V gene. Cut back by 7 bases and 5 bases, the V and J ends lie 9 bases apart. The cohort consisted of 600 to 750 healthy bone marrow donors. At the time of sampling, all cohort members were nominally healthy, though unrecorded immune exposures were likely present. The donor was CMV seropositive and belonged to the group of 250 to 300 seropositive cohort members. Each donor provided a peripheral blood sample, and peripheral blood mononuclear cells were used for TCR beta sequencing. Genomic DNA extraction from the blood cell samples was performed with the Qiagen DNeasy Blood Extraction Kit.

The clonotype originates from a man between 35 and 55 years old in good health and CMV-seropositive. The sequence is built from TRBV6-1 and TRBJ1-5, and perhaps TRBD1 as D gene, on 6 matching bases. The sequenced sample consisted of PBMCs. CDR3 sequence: CASNQGYQPQHF. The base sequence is TGTGCCAGCAACCAGGGGTATCAGCCCCAGCATTTT.